This T cell receptor (beta chain) was observed in a study of cytomegalovirus exposure and HLA in healthy donors. With respect to this clone: The target antigen is unknown.

Donors came from a validation cohort of approximately 110 subjects, distinct from the first 666-subject cohort. Data came from immunoSEQ multiplex PCR; TCRdb stores just in-frame clones and leaves some out. This table holds 150,000 or so clones, about 88% found once. Study results and caveats: Reportedly, diagnosis of cytomegalovirus status by the classifier showed high specificity and sensitivity. Rarity held for most TCR sequences, but there were some public TCRs that occurred in many donors.

The V gene's germline CDR1 is LGHNA and CDR2 YSLEER. The CDR3 contains 15 residues. Trimming took 1 base from V and 0 from J; bases not matched to a gene: 1. The chain uses TRBV4-3 and TRBJ2-7; 9 bases map to TRBD2. The clonotype was recovered from a man between 18 and 35 years old in good health and CMV-seropositive. Sequencing was performed on PBMCs. The DNA for the CDR3 is TGCGCCAGCAGCCAAGGGACTAGCGTCTCCTACGAGCAGTACTTC. Amino acids: CASSQGTSVSYEQYF.